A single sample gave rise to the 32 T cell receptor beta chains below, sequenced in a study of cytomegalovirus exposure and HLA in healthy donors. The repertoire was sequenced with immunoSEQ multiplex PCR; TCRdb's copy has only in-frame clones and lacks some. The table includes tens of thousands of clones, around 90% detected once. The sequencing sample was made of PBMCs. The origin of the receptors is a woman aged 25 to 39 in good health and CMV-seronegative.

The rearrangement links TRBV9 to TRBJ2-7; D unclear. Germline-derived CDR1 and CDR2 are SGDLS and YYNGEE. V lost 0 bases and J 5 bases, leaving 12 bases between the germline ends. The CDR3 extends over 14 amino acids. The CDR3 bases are TGTGCCAGCAGCGTAGTAGAAGATTCCGACGAGCAGTACTTC. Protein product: CASSVVEDSDEQYF.

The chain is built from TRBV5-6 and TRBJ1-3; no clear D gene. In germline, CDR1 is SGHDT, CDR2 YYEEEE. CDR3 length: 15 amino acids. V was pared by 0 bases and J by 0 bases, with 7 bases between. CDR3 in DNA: TGTGCCAGCAGCTTGGACGGGATCTCTGGAAACACCATATATTTT. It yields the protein CASSLDGISGNTIYF.

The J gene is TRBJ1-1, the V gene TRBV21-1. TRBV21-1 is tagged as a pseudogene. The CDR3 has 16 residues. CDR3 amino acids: CASSITWRDPHTEAFF. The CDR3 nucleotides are TGTGCCAGCAGCATCACCTGGCGGGATCCGCACACTGAAGCTTTCTTT.

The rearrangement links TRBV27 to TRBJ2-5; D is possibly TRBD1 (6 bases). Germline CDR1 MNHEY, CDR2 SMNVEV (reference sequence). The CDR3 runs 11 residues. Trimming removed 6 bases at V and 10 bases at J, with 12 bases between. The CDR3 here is CASSQGHGQYF. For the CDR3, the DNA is TGTGCCAGCAGCCAGGGACACGGCCAGTACTTC.

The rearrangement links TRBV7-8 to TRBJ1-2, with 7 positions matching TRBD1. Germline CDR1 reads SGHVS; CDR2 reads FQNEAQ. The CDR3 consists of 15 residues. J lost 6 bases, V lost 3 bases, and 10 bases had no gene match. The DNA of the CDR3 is TGTGCCAGCAGCTTGACCGGACAGGCCATGGATGGCTACACCTTC. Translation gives CASSLTGQAMDGYTF. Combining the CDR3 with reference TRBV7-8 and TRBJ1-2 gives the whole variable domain GAGVSQSPRYKVAKRGQDVALRCDPISGHVSLFWYQQALGQGPEFLTYFQNEAQLDKSGLPSDRFFAERPEGSVSTLKIQRTQQEDSAVYLCASSLTGQAMDGYTFGSGTRLTVV.

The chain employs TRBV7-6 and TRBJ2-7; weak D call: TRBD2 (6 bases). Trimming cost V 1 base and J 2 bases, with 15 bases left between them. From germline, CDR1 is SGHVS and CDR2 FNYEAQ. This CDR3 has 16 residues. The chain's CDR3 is CASSLEAYGLTYEQYF. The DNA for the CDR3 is TGTGCCAGCAGCTTAGAAGCTTATGGACTAACCTACGAGCAGTACTTC.

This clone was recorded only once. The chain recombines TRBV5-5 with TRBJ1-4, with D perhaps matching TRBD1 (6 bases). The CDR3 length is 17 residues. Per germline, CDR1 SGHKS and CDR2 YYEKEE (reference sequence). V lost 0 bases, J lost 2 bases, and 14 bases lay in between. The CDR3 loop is CASSLEQGGETNEKLFF. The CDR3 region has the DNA TGTGCCAGCAGCTTGGAACAGGGTGGGGAGACTAATGAAAAACTGTTTTTT.

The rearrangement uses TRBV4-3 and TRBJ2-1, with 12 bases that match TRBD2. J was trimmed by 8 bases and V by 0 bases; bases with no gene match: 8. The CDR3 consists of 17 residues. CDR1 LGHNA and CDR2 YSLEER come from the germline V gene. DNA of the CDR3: TGCGCCAGCAGCCAAGATCGGCGACTAGCGGGAGCTGATGAGCAGTTCTTC. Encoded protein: CASSQDRRLAGADEQFF.

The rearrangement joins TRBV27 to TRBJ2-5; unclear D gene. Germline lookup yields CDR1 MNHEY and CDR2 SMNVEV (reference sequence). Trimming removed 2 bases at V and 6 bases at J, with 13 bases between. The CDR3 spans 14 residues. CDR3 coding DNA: TGTGCCAGCAGTTTACGCGGTCCGTTCCAGACCCAGTACTTC. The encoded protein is CASSLRGPFQTQYF.

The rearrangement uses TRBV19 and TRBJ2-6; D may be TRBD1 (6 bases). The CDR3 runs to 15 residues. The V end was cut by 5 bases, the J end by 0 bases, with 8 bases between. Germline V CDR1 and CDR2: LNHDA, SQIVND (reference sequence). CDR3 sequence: CASSPRGSGANVLTF. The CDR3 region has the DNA TGTGCCAGTAGTCCCAGGGGCTCTGGGGCCAACGTCCTGACTTTC.

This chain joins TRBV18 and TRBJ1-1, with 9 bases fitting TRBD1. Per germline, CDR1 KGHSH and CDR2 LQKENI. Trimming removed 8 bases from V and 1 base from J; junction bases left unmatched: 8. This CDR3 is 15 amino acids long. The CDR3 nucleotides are TGTGCCAGCACCGAGCGGACAGGGGCGAACACTGAAGCTTTCTTT. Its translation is CASTERTGANTEAFF. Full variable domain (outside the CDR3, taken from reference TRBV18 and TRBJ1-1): NAGVMQNPRHLVRRRGQEARLRCSPMKGHSHVYWYRQLPEEGLKFMVYLQKENIIDESGMPKERFSAEFPKEGPSILRIQQVVRGDSAAYFCASTERTGANTEAFFGQGTRLTVV.

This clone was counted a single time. In nucleotides, the CDR3 is TGTGCCAGCAGTTTGGGGGGGTGGGCCGGGAACACTGAAGCTTTCTTT. It translates to CASSLGGWAGNTEAFF. The chain recombines TRBV28 with TRBJ1-1; tentatively, D is TRBD1 (5 bases). This CDR3 is 16 amino acids long. V dropped 3 bases and J dropped 1 base, with 15 bases sitting between them. The germline gives CDR1 MDHEN, CDR2 SYDVKM.

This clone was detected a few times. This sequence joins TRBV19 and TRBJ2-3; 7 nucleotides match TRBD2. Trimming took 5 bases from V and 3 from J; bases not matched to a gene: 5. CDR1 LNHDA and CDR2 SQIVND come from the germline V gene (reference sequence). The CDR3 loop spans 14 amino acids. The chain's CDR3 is CASSGAGETDTQYF. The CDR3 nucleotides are TGTGCCAGTAGTGGTGCGGGAGAAACAGATACGCAGTATTTT.

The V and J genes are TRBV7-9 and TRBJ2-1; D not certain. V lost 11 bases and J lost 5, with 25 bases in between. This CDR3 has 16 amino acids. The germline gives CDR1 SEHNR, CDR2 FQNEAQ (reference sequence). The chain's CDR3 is CAYAARVSEKDNEQFF. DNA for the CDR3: TGTGCCTACGCCGCTCGGGTTTCAGAAAAGGACAATGAGCAGTTCTTC.

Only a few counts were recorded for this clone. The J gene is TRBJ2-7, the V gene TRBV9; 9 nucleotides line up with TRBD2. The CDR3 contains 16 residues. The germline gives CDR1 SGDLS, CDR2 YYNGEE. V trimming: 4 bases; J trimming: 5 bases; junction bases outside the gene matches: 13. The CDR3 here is CASSPRISGSFDEQYF. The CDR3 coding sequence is TGTGCCAGCAGCCCCCGGATTAGCGGGAGCTTTGACGAGCAGTACTTC. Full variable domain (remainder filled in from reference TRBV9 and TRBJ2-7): DSGVTQTPKHLITATGQRVTLRCSPRSGDLSVYWYQQSLDQGLQFLIQYYNGEERAKGNILERFSAQQFPDLHSELNLSSLELGDSALYFCASSPRISGSFDEQYFGPGTRLTVT.

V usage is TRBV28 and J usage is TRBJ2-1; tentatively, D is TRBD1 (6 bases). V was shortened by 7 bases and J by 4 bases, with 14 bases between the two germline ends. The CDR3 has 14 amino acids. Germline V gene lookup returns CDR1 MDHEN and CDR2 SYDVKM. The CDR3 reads CASTVRDKYNEQFF. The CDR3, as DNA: TGTGCCAGCACGGTCCGGGACAAGTACAATGAGCAGTTCTTC.

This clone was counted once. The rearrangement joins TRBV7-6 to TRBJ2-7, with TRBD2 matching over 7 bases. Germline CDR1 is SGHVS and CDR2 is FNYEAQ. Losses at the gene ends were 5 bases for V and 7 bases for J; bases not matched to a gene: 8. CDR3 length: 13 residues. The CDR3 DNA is TGTGCCAGCAGCCGCAGACTAGCTGCTGAGCAGTACTTC. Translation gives CASSRRLAAEQYF.

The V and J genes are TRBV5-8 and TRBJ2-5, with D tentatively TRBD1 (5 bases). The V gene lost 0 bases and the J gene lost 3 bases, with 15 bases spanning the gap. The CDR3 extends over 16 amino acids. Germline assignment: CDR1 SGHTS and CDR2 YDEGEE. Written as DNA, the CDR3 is TGTGCCAGCAGCTTGGGTTCGAGGACAATCGAAGAGACCCAGTACTTC. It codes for CASSLGSRTIEETQYF.

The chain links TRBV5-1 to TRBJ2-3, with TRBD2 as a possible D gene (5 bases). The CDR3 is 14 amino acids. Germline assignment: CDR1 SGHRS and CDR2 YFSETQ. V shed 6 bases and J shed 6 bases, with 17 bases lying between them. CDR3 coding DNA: TGCGCCAGCAAATGGTCGGGGTTCACCGATACGCAGTATTTT. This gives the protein CASKWSGFTDTQYF.

CDR3 residues: CASSLGQGFPEAFF. The CDR3 region has the DNA TGTGCCAGCAGTCTCGGACAGGGCTTCCCTGAAGCTTTCTTT. The chain combines TRBV27 with TRBJ1-1; 8 bases are a match to TRBD1. This CDR3 has 14 amino acids. The germline V gene encodes CDR1 MNHEY and CDR2 SMNVEV (reference sequence). After removal of 5 bases from V and 6 bases from J, the junction contained 8 bases not matched to a gene.

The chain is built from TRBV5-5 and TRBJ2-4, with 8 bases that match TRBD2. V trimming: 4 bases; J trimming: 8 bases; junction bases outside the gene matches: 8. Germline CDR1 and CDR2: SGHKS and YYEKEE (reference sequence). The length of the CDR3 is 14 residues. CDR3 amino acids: CASSRGGHPDIQYF. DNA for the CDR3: TGTGCCAGCAGCCGGGGGGGACACCCGGACATTCAGTACTTC. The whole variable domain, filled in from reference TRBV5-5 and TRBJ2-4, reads DAGVTQSPTHLIKTRGQQVTLRCSPISGHKSVSWYQQVLGQGPQFIFQYYEKEERGRGNFPDRFSARQFPNYSSELNVNALLLGDSALYLCASSRGGHPDIQYFGAGTRLSVL.

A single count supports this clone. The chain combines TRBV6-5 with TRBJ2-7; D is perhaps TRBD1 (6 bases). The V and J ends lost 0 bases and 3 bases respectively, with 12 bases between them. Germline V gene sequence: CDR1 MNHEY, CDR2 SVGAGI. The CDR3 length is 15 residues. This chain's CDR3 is CASSYSKGTSYEQYF. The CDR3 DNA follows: TGTGCCAGCAGTTACTCGAAAGGGACAAGCTACGAGCAGTACTTC.

CDR3 DNA: TGTGCCAGCAGCTTCAGGGGGGCTCCCTATGGCTACACCTTC. Its protein product is CASSFRGAPYGYTF. The chain links TRBV13 to TRBJ1-2; 7 nucleotides match TRBD1. CDR1 is PRHDT, CDR2 FYEKMQ, per germline (reference sequence). V was pared by 3 bases and J by 4 bases, with 5 bases of the junction left unmatched. There are 14 residues in the CDR3.

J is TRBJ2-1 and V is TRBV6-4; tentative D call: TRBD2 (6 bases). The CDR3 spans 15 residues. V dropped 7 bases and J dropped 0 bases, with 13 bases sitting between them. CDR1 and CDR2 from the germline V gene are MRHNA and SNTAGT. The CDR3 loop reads CASIRDGSSYNEQFF. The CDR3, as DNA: TGTGCCAGCATTCGGGACGGGAGCTCCTACAATGAGCAGTTCTTC.

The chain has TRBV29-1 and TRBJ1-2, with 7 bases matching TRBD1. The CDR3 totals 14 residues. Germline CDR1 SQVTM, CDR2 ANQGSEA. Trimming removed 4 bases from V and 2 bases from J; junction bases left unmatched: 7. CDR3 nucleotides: TGCAGCGTTGCCGGGACAGATATAAACTATGGCTACACCTTC. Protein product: CSVAGTDINYGYTF.

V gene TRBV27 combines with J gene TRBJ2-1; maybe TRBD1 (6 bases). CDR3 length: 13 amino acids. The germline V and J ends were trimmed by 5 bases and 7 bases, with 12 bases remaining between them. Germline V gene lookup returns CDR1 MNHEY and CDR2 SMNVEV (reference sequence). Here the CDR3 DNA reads TGTGCCAGCAGTCCAGGGGCTAGGAATGAGCAGTTCTTC. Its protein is CASSPGARNEQFF.

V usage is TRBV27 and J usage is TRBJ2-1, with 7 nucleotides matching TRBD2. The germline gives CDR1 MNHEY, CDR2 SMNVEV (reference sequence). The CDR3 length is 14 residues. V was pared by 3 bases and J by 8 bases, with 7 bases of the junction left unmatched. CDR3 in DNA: TGTGCCAGCAGTTTTGGCGGGAGTTCAGATGAGCAGTTCTTC. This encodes CASSFGGSSDEQFF.

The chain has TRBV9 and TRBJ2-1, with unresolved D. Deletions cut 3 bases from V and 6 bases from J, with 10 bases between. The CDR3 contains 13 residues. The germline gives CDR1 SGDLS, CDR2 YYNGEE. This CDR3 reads CASSDWSLNEQFF. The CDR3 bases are TGTGCCAGCAGCGACTGGAGCCTCAATGAGCAGTTCTTC. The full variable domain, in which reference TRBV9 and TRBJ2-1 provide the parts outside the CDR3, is DSGVTQTPKHLITATGQRVTLRCSPRSGDLSVYWYQQSLDQGLQFLIQYYNGEERAKGNILERFSAQQFPDLHSELNLSSLELGDSALYFCASSDWSLNEQFFGPGTRLTVL.

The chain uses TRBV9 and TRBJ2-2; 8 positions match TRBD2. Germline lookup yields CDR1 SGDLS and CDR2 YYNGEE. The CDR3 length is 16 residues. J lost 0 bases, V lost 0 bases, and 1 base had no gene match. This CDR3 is CASSVEAGANTGELFF. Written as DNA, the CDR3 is TGTGCCAGCAGCGTAGAAGCGGGAGCGAACACCGGGGAGCTGTTTTTT.

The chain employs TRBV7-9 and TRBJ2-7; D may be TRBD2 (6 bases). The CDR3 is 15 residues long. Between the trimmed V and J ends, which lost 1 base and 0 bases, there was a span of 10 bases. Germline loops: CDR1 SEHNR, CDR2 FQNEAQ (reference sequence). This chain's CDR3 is CASSLEGRPSYEQYF. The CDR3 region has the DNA TGTGCCAGCAGCTTAGAGGGGAGGCCCTCCTACGAGCAGTACTTC.

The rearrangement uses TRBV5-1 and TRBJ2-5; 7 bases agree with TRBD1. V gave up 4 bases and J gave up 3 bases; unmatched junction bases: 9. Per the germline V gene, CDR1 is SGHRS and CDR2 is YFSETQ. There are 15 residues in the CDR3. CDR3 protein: CASSLVPDREETQYF. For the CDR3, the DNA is TGCGCCAGCAGCCTAGTTCCTGACAGGGAAGAGACCCAGTACTTC.

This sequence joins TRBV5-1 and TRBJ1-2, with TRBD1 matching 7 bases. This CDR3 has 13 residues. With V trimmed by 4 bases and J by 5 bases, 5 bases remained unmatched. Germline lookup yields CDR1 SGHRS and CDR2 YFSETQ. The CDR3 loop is CASSPQGDYGYTF. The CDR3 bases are TGCGCCAGCAGCCCGCAGGGGGATTATGGCTACACCTTC.